This passage covers 22 T cell receptor beta chains from one sample sequenced in a study of cytomegalovirus exposure and HLA in healthy donors (dated by TCRdb to about 2017). Library preparation was by the immunoSEQ multiplex PCR assay. For the multiplex PCR, a mixture combining 60 forward primers for TCR Vbeta segments and 13 reverse primers for TCR Jbeta segments was used. Imported from immuneACCESS, the table was reduced by TCRdb to in-frame sequences with V and J called. These copies leave out some clones; in studies compared against another copy, an unresolved V gene accounts for under half, and the cause of the remainder is not known. The sample yields under 150,000 clones; 70% to 90% were counted once. The ten largest make up over 1.5% of the sample. Material: PBMCs. These TCRs come from a boy younger than 18 in good health and CMV-seronegative.

The J gene is TRBJ2-4, the V gene TRBV30, with TRBD1 identical over 10 bases. CDR1 is GTSNPN, CDR2 SVGIG, per germline (reference sequence). V lost 5 bases and J lost 5; bases outside the gene matches: 3. This CDR3 has 13 residues. The chain's CDR3 is CAWSGTGENIQYF. The DNA for the CDR3 is TGTGCCTGGTCCGGGACAGGGGAAAACATTCAGTACTTC.

This rearrangement joins TRBV25-1 to TRBJ1-2; D uncertain. This CDR3 contains 13 residues. The germline V gene encodes CDR1 MGHDK and CDR2 SYGVNS. The V end lost 2 bases, the J end lost 5 bases, and 9 bases lay between the germline ends. Written as DNA, the CDR3 is TGTGCCAGCAGTGAAGGTCAGGATTATGGCTACACCTTC. Amino acid sequence: CASSEGQDYGYTF.

The rearrangement joins TRBV6-6 to TRBJ2-1, with 8 nucleotides matching TRBD1. This CDR3 is 16 amino acids long. Germline-derived CDR1 and CDR2 are MNHNY and SVGAGI (reference sequence). With V trimmed by 5 bases and J by 2 bases, 8 bases remained unmatched. The CDR3 bases are TGTGCCAGCAGTGCCACAGCAGGGGGCCCCTACAATGAGCAGTTCTTC. It codes for CASSATAGGPYNEQFF.

The chain employs TRBV5-1 and TRBJ2-5; 12 positions match TRBD2. Unmatched junction bases numbered 6, after V lost 7 bases and J lost 5 bases. CDR3 length equals 14 residues. Looked up from germline, CDR1 is SGHRS and CDR2 is YFSETQ. The CDR3: CASGLAGGRETQYF. CDR3 coding DNA: TGCGCCAGCGGGCTAGCGGGGGGGCGCGAGACCCAGTACTTC.

This chain joins TRBV5-1 and TRBJ2-1, with D perhaps matching TRBD1 (9 bases). The CDR3 is 18 amino acids. Germline V gene lookup returns CDR1 SGHRS and CDR2 YFSETQ. The ends were cut back, 4 bases at V and 6 bases at J, with 26 bases in the middle. For the CDR3, the DNA is TGCGCCAGCAGCCGGACAGGGGCTTGGCTAGCGGGTCGCAATGAGCAGTTCTTC. Protein: CASSRTGAWLAGRNEQFF.

The chain combines TRBV4-1 with TRBJ2-7; the match to TRBD1 covers 7 bases. The CDR3 extends over 15 amino acids. Germline lookup yields CDR1 MGHRA and CDR2 YSYEKL. V gave up 3 bases and J gave up 6 bases; unmatched junction bases: 11. The DNA for the CDR3 is TGCGCCAGCAGCCAGATAACAGGGGTGGCCGTCGAGCAGTACTTC. Translated, it gives CASSQITGVAVEQYF.

CDR3 bases: TGTGCCAGTAGTACTTCGACGGGCGAGCAGTACTTC. This translates into CASSTSTGEQYF. V gene TRBV19 combines with J gene TRBJ2-7; D is unclear. Germline V gives CDR1 LNHDA, CDR2 SQIVND (reference sequence). CDR3 size: 12 residues. The ends were cut back, 4 bases at V and 6 bases at J, with 10 bases in the middle.

The genes are TRBV19 and TRBJ1-5; D unclear. Germline CDR1 LNHDA, CDR2 SQIVND (reference sequence). The V gene lost 5 bases and the J gene lost 0 bases, with 5 bases spanning the gap. The CDR3 loop spans 13 amino acids. CDR3 in DNA: TGTGCCAGTAGTCAGGATAGCAATCAGCCCCAGCATTTT. Its protein is CASSQDSNQPQHF.

The J gene is TRBJ2-3, the V gene TRBV7-8; 12 bases match TRBD2. This CDR3 contains 19 residues. The V gene end was trimmed by 5 bases and the J gene end by 4 bases; junction bases not matched to a gene: 16. Germline V gene data show CDR1 as SGHVS and CDR2 as FQNEAQ. As DNA, the CDR3 is TGTGCCAGCAGCCAGTCGAGGACTAGCGGGGTGTGGGGATCAGATACGCAGTATTTT. Its protein is CASSQSRTSGVWGSDTQYF.

The chain links TRBV5-6 to TRBJ1-2; a weak D match, TRBD1 (5 bases). From germline, CDR1 is SGHDT and CDR2 YYEEEE. This CDR3 spans 15 amino acids. V dropped 4 bases and J dropped 4 bases, with 17 bases sitting between them. The CDR3 region has the DNA TGTGCCAGCAGCGTCAGGGTAGTTATTAGCTATGGCTACACCTTC. It codes for CASSVRVVISYGYTF.

V is TRBV6-5 and J is TRBJ2-7; 8 nucleotides align to TRBD1. After removal of 7 bases from V and 3 bases from J, the junction contained 11 bases not matched to a gene. The CDR3 sequence is 15 residues long. Germline values: CDR1 MNHEY, CDR2 SVGAGI. The CDR3 spells CASTPLAGGGYEQYF. For the CDR3, the DNA is TGTGCCAGCACCCCCCTAGCAGGGGGCGGCTACGAGCAGTACTTC.

This CDR3 is CASSLIRTGGLEQFF. CDR3 DNA: TGTGCCAGCAGCTTGATTCGTACGGGGGGGCTTGAGCAGTTCTTC. This chain links TRBV5-4 with TRBJ2-1; 8 bases match TRBD2. This CDR3 comprises 15 residues. Germline assignment: CDR1 SGHNT and CDR2 YYREEE (reference sequence). V lost 1 base and J lost 9; bases outside the gene matches: 9.

V is TRBV13 and J is TRBJ1-2, with 8 bases that match TRBD1. From germline, CDR1 is PRHDT and CDR2 FYEKMQ (reference sequence). The CDR3 sequence is 12 residues long. The ends lost 10 bases at V and 5 bases at J; junction bases unmatched: 6. CDR3 coding DNA: TGTGCCACTTCGGACAGGGAATATGGCTACACCTTC. This sequence encodes CATSDREYGYTF.

The J gene is TRBJ2-7, the V gene TRBV11-1, with D maybe TRBD1 (5 bases). Germline CDR1 reads SGHAT; CDR2 reads FQDESV (reference sequence). Between the trimmed V and J ends, which lost 1 base and 5 bases, there was a span of 9 bases. The CDR3 extends over 13 amino acids. CDR3 amino acids: CASSLVGRDEQYF. The CDR3 DNA follows: TGTGCCAGCAGCTTAGTGGGCAGGGACGAGCAGTACTTC. The variable domain in full, with the rest retrieved from reference TRBV11-1 and TRBJ2-7, is EAEVAQSPRYKITEKSQAVAFWCDPISGHATLYWYRQILGQGPELLVQFQDESVVDDSQLPKDRFSAERLKGVDSTLKIQPAELGDSAMYLCASSLVGRDEQYFGPGTRLTVT.

V gene TRBV10-3 combines with J gene TRBJ1-2; no clear D gene. The V gene lost 7 bases and the J gene lost 0 bases, with 15 bases spanning the gap. Per germline, CDR1 ENHRY and CDR2 SYGVKD. The length of the CDR3 is 15 residues. CDR3 protein: CAIINTSIPNYGYTF. For the CDR3, the DNA is TGTGCCATCATCAATACGAGTATCCCTAACTATGGCTACACCTTC.

The rearrangement links TRBV19 to TRBJ2-3; D not resolved. Germline V CDR1 and CDR2: LNHDA, SQIVND (reference sequence). The CDR3 is 13 residues long. Deletions cut 0 bases from V and 5 bases from J, with 6 bases between. As DNA, the CDR3 is TGTGCCAGTAGTATAGACCGACTAGATACGCAGTATTTT. Protein sequence: CASSIDRLDTQYF.

The rearrangement links TRBV19 to TRBJ2-1; perhaps TRBD1 as D (6 bases). Trimming cost V 8 bases and J 5 bases, with 16 bases left between them. Per the germline V gene, CDR1 is LNHDA and CDR2 is SQIVND (reference sequence). The CDR3 has 14 amino acids. In DNA form, the CDR3 reads TGTGCCAGTTGGGACAACCTCCGGAACAATGAGCAGTTCTTC. Encoded protein: CASWDNLRNNEQFF. The full variable domain, its missing parts supplied by reference TRBV19 and TRBJ2-1, is DGGITQSPKYLFRKEGQNVTLSCEQNLNHDAMYWYRQDPGQGLRLIYYSQIVNDFQKGDIAEGYSVSREKKESFPLTVTSAQKNPTAFYLCASWDNLRNNEQFFGPGTRLTVL.

J is TRBJ1-5 and V is TRBV6-5, with D possibly matching TRBD1 (6 bases). The CDR3 is 14 amino acids. Deletions cut 6 bases from V and 7 bases from J, with 16 bases between. Germline V CDR1 and CDR2: MNHEY, SVGAGI. CDR3 residues: CASRPNAGDQPQHF. The CDR3 nucleotides are TGTGCCAGCAGACCTAACGCAGGGGACCAGCCCCAGCATTTT.

The V and J genes are TRBV6-5 and TRBJ1-1; D ambiguous. Trimming stripped 7 bases from V and 4 bases from J, with 7 bases between. CDR3 length equals 11 residues. The V gene's germline CDR1 is MNHEY and CDR2 SVGAGI. The CDR3 reads CASTAGTEAFF. The DNA of the CDR3 is TGTGCCAGCACCGCGGGCACTGAAGCTTTCTTT.

The CDR3 is CASSPRWERSNQPQHF. The DNA of the CDR3 is TGTGCCAGCAGCCCCAGGTGGGAGCGGAGCAATCAGCCCCAGCATTTT. The chain links TRBV7-8 to TRBJ1-5; no reliable D call. From germline, CDR1 is SGHVS and CDR2 FQNEAQ. Trimming took off 5 bases at V and 1 base at J, with 15 bases between the two ends. This CDR3 region has 16 residues.

The chain employs TRBV7-2 and TRBJ2-1; possibly TRBD2 for D (5 bases). Per the germline V gene, CDR1 is SGHTA and CDR2 is FQGNSA. V dropped 1 base and J dropped 4 bases, with 14 bases sitting between them. The CDR3 sequence is 16 residues long. The CDR3 sequence: CASSLVTGYTYNEQFF. CDR3 DNA: TGTGCCAGCAGCTTAGTTACGGGATATACTTACAATGAGCAGTTCTTC.

This clone has only one observation. The chain couples TRBV28 to TRBJ2-7, with TRBD1 matching 9 bases. CDR1 is MDHEN, CDR2 SYDVKM, per germline. The CDR3 contains 16 residues. Germline trimming cut 6 bases from V and 5 bases from J; bases unmatched to any gene: 14. The CDR3 loop is CASRGIIGTGIDEQYF. The DNA of the CDR3 is TGTGCCAGCAGAGGAATAATCGGGACAGGGATCGACGAGCAGTACTTC.